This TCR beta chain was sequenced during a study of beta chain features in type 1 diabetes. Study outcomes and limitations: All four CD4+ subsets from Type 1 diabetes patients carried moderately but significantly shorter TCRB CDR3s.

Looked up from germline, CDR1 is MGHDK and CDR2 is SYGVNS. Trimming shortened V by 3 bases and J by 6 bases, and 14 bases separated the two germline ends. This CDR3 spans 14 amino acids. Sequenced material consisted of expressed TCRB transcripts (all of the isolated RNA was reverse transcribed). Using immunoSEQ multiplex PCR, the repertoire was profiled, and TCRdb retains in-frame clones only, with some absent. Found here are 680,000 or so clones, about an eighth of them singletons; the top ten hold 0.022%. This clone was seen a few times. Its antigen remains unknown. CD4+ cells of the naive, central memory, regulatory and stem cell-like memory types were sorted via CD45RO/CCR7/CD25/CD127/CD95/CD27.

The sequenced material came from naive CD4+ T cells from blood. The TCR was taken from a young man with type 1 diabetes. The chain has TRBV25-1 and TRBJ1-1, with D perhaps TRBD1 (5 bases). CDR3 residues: CASSEPGRPAEAFF. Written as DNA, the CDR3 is TGTGCCAGCAGTGAGCCAGGGCGGCCGGCTGAAGCTTTCTTT.